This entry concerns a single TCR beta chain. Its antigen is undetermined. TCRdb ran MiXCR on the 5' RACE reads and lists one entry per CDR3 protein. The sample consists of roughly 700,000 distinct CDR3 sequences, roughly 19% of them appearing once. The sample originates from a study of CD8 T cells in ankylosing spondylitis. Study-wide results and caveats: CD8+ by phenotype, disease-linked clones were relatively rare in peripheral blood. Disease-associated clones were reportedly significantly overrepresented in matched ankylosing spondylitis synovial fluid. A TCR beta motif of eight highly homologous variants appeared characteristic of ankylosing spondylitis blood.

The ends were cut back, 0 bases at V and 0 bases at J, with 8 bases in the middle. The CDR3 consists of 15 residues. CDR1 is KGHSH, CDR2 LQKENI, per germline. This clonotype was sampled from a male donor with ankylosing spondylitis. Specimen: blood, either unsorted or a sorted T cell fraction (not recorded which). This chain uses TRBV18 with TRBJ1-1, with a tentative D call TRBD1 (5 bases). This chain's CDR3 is CASSPPSRVNTEAFF. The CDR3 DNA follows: TGTGCCAGCTCACCACCATCCAGGGTGAACACTGAAGCTTTCTTT.